Following are 9 T cell receptor beta chains from one sample sequenced in a study of blood T cell repertoires in COVID-19. TCRdb's table, derived via immunoSEQ multiplex PCR, lists solely in-frame clones and lacks some. The sample carries 14,000 to 15,000 clones, 89% recorded once. Sequencing input: peripheral blood. The receptors here all came from a human donor in a cohort sampled during active COVID-19.

The chain combines TRBV10-3 with TRBJ2-7, with 7 bases that match TRBD1. V dropped 0 bases and J dropped 0; count of bases not matched to a gene: 2. Germline CDR1 is ENHRY and CDR2 is SYGVKD. The CDR3 loop spans 15 amino acids. The CDR3 region is CAISESAGGSYEQYF. The CDR3 nucleotides are TGTGCCATCAGTGAGTCGGCAGGGGGCTCCTACGAGCAGTACTTC.

J is TRBJ2-3 and V is TRBV5-1; TRBD1 matches at 9 bases. The CDR3 length is 15 residues. Trimming removed 2 bases from V and 3 bases from J; junction bases left unmatched: 4. The V gene's germline CDR1 is SGHRS and CDR2 YFSETQ. The CDR3 here is CASSFTGTGTDTQYF. The CDR3 nucleotides are TGCGCCAGCAGCTTCACCGGGACAGGGACAGATACGCAGTATTTT.

V is TRBV3-1 (or the pseudogene TRBV3-2) and J is TRBJ1-1, with D possibly matching TRBD1 (6 bases). The V end was cut by 4 bases, the J end by 4 bases, with 13 bases between. Germline CDR1 and CDR2: LGHDT and YNNKEL (reference sequence). The CDR3 extends over 14 amino acids. CDR3 DNA sequence: TGTGCCAGCAGCCCAGCTAGAGGGGGCACTGAAGCTTTCTTT. The encoded protein is CASSPARGGTEAFF.

This clone was counted a single time. V and J are TRBV5-1 and TRBJ2-3; D is possibly TRBD1 (5 bases). In germline, CDR1 is SGHRS, CDR2 YFSETQ. V was pared by 4 bases and J by 3 bases, with 9 bases between. CDR3 length: 13 amino acids. The CDR3 DNA is TGCGCCAGCAGCACCAGGGAAACAGATACGCAGTATTTT. Protein sequence: CASSTRETDTQYF.

This clone occurred a few times. The chain has TRBV5-4 and TRBJ1-4; possibly TRBD1 for D (6 bases). Germline values: CDR1 SGHNT, CDR2 YYREEE (reference sequence). V gave up 1 base and J gave up 8 bases, with 15 bases separating them. There are 15 residues in the CDR3. The CDR3 loop reads CASSLRVAGDEKLFF. DNA for the CDR3: TGTGCCAGCAGCTTGAGGGTTGCAGGGGACGAAAAACTGTTTTTT.

The genes are TRBV7-9 and TRBJ1-3; D gene ambiguous. The V and J ends lost 3 bases and 3 bases respectively, with 12 bases between them. Germline loops: CDR1 SEHNR, CDR2 FQNEAQ (reference sequence). The CDR3 runs to 15 residues. CDR3 DNA: TGTGCCAGCAGCTTCCGGGAAAGTGGTGGAAACACCATATATTTT. Residues: CASSFRESGGNTIYF.

This clone occurred once. The J gene is TRBJ2-3, the V gene TRBV2; 9 positions agree with TRBD1. Germline CDR1 and CDR2: SNHLY and FYNNEI. Trimming took 3 bases from V and 2 from J; bases not matched to a gene: 3. This CDR3 has 15 amino acids. The CDR3 DNA is TGTGCCAGCAGTGATGGGACAGGGTACACAGATACGCAGTATTTT. The encoded protein is CASSDGTGYTDTQYF.

This clone came up once. V is TRBV6-5 and J is TRBJ1-2; 11 bases agree with TRBD1. Trimming removed 0 bases from V and 6 bases from J; junction bases left unmatched: 3. The CDR3 spans 15 residues. Germline loops: CDR1 MNHEY, CDR2 SVGAGI. This chain's CDR3 is CASSYSGTGGNGYTF. The CDR3 DNA reads as TGTGCCAGCAGTTACTCCGGGACAGGGGGGAATGGCTACACCTTC.

This clone appeared a few times. The chain couples TRBV30 to TRBJ1-4; possible D gene TRBD1, 6 bases. Germline lookup yields CDR1 GTSNPN and CDR2 SVGIG (reference sequence). The CDR3 contains 11 residues. Trimming took off 4 bases at V and 9 bases at J, with 9 bases between the two ends. Here the CDR3 reads CAWTRGKKLFF. In DNA form, the CDR3 reads TGTGCCTGGACAAGGGGGAAAAAACTGTTTTTT.